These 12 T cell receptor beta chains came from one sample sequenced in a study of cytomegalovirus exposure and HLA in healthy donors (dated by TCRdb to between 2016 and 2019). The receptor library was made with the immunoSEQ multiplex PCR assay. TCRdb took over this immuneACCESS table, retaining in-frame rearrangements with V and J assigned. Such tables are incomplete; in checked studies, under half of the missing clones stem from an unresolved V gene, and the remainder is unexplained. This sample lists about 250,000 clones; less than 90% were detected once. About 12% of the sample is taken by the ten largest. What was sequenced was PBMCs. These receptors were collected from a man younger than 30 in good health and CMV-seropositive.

CDR3 nucleotides: TGCAGCGTTGCGCCCCTTAGGGGGGCCCTGGAGACCCAGTACTTC. Translation: CSVAPLRGALETQYF. The chain links TRBV29-1 to TRBJ2-5; D tentatively reads TRBD1 or TRBD2 (6 bases each). Trimming cost V 4 bases and J 5 bases, with 20 bases left between them. Germline CDR1 SQVTM, CDR2 ANQGSEA. The CDR3 has 15 residues.

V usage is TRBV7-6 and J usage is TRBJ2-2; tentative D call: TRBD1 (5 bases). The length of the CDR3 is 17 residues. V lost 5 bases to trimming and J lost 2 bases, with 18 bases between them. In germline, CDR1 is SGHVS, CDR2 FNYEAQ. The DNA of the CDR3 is TGTGCCAGCAGCCAATACCCGGACAAGCCCAACACCGGGGAGCTGTTTTTT. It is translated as CASSQYPDKPNTGELFF.

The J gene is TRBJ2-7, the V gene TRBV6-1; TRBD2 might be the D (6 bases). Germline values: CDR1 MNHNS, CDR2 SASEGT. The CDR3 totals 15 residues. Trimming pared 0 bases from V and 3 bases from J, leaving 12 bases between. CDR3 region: CASSEATSRFYEQYF. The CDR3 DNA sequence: TGTGCCAGCAGTGAAGCTACTAGCAGATTCTACGAGCAGTACTTC.

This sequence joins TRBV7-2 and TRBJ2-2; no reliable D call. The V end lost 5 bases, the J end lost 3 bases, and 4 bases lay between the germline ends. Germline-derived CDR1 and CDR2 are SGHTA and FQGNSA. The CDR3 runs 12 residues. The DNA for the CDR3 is TGTGCCAGCAGCGTCTACACCGGGGAGCTGTTTTTT. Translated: CASSVYTGELFF.

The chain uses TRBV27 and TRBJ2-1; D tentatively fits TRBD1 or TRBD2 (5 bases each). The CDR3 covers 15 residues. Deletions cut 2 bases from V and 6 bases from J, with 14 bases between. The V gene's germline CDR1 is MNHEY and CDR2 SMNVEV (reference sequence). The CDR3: CASSLGTATFNEQFF. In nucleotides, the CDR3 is TGTGCCAGCAGTTTAGGGACGGCGACGTTCAATGAGCAGTTCTTC.

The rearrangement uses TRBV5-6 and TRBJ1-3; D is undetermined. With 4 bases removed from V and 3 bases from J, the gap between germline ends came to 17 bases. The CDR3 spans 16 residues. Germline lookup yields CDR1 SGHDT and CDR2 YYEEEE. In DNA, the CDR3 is TGTGCCAGCAGCCTTGGGTTGACCGGTGGTGGAAACACCATATATTTT. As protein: CASSLGLTGGGNTIYF.

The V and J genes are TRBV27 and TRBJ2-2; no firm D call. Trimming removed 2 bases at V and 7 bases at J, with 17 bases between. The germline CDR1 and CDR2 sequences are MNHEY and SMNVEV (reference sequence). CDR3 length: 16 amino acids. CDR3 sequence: CASSLLTRGFGGELFF. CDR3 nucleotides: TGTGCCAGCAGTTTACTGACTCGTGGATTCGGCGGGGAGCTGTTTTTT.

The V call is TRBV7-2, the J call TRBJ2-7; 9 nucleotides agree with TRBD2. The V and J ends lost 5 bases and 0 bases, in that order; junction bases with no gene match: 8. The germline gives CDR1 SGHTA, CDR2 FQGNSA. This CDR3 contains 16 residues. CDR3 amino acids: CASSRVAGVSSYEQYF. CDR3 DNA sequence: TGTGCCAGCAGCAGAGTAGCGGGGGTTAGCTCCTACGAGCAGTACTTC.

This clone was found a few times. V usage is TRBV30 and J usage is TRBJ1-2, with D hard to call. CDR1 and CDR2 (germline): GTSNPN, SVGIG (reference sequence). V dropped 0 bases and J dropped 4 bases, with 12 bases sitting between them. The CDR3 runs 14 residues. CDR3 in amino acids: CAWSVISHIYGYTF. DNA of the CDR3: TGTGCCTGGAGTGTAATATCCCACATCTATGGCTACACCTTC.

CDR3 in amino acids: CASSIQGEINEKLFF. DNA of the CDR3: TGTGCCAGTAGTATTCAAGGGGAAATTAATGAAAAACTGTTTTTT. The rearrangement uses TRBV19 and TRBJ1-4; TRBD1 is a possible D gene (5 bases). The germline V gene has CDR1 LNHDA and CDR2 SQIVND (reference sequence). CDR3 size: 15 residues. Trimming shortened V by 3 bases and J by 4 bases, and 12 bases separated the two germline ends.

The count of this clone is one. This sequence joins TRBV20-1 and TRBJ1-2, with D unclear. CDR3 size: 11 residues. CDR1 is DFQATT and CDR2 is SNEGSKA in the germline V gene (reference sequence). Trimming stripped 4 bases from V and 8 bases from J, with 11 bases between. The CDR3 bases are TGCAGTGCTATAGGGTCGGGAGGCTACACCTTC. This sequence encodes CSAIGSGGYTF.

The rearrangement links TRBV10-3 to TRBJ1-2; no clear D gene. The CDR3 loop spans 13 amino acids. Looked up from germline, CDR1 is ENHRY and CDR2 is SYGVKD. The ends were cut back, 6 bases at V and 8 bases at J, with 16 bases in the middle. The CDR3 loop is CAISPLGGLGYTF. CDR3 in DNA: TGTGCCATCAGCCCCTTAGGAGGGCTAGGCTACACCTTC.